This is a list of T cell receptor beta chains from one sample in a study of T-cell reconstitution after alpha-beta-depleted transplantation in children. TCRdb re-called the PCR reads through MiXCR, storing one row per CDR3 protein. The repertoire holds roughly 610,000 distinct CDR3 sequences, with about 10% as singletons. Sequenced here: PBMCs from the stem cell graft donor, sampled from the stem cell graft. All receptors derive from a human donor who donated a stem cell graft to a child with acute myeloid leukemia. Each CDR3 is given with its conserved first and last residue. A D gene is named only where the DNA matches it firmly. The size field is filled for only some rows; it gives once, few, many or a size class.

cdr3_nt	cdr3_aa	clone_size	j_call	cdr3_length	v_call	d_call
TGTGCCAGCAGCTACCCGGGAATAAACTATGGCTACACCTTC	CASSYPGINYGYTF	many	TRBJ1-2	14	TRBV7-2	-
TGTGCCAGCGAGAAGGAGGTAGCGGGATTAGATACGCAGTATTTT	CASEKEVAGLDTQYF	-	TRBJ2-3	15	TRBV7-8	TRBD2
TGTGCCAGCAGCCAAGCCGCCTCCGGGTCCTACAATGAGCAGTTCTTC	CASSQAASGSYNEQFF	-	TRBJ2-1	16	TRBV3-1	-
TGCAGTGCTAGAGATCAGGGCGGATCAGGGTATGGCTACACCTTC	CSARDQGGSGYGYTF	few	TRBJ1-2	15	TRBV20-1	-
TGTGCCAGCAGCTACCGCCAGCGGGAGATGTTCTTC	CASSYRQREMFF	few	TRBJ2-1	12	TRBV7-8	TRBD2
TGCAGCGCTGAGACAGGGGGCACCGGGGAGCTGTTTTTT	CSAETGGTGELFF	-	TRBJ2-2	13	TRBV29-1	TRBD1
TGCGCCAGCAGCCAAGGATACAGTCAGTGGGAGAGGGCCAACGTCCTGACTTTC	CASSQGYSQWERANVLTF	few	TRBJ2-6	18	TRBV4-3	-
TGCAGTGCCAGAGTGGGGACTAGCGGGGACTACAATGAGCAGTTCTTC	CSARVGTSGDYNEQFF	many	TRBJ2-1	16	TRBV20-1	TRBD2
TGCGCCAGCAGCCAAGAGAGGACTAGCGGGAGGGCAGATACGCAGTATTTT	CASSQERTSGRADTQYF	few	TRBJ2-3	17	TRBV4-3	TRBD2
TGTGCCAGCAGCTTAATCGGGACAGGGCTCGGCAATGAGCAGTTCTTC	CASSLIGTGLGNEQFF	few	TRBJ2-1	16	TRBV7-3	TRBD1
TGTGCCAGCAGCTCAGGGGAGCCATTTCAAGAGACCCAGTACTTC	CASSSGEPFQETQYF	few	TRBJ2-5	15	TRBV9	-
TGTGCCAGCAGTCCCACAGGGGGCGGATATTCACCCCTCCACTTT	CASSPTGGGYSPLHF	-	TRBJ1-6	15	TRBV12-3/TRBV12-4	TRBD1
TGTGCCAGCAGCCCCCAGGGGTGGAGGGTGGACGAGCAGTACTTC	CASSPQGWRVDEQYF	-	TRBJ2-7	15	TRBV7-9	-
TGTGCCAGCAGTGAACCGACTGACACGCGCCCCACCGGGGAGCTGTTTTTT	CASSEPTDTRPTGELFF	-	TRBJ2-2	17	TRBV6-1	-
TGTGCCAGCAGCCAAGAACTAGCGGGAGGCAATGAGCAGTTCTTC	CASSQELAGGNEQFF	few	TRBJ2-1	15	TRBV3-1	TRBD2
TGCGCCAGCAGCCAAGGTGACAGGGGGGGCAATCAGCCCCAGCATTTT	CASSQGDRGGNQPQHF	-	TRBJ1-5	16	TRBV4-1	TRBD1
TGTGCCAGCAGTTTAGTAGGTTTAGGGAGTCAGCCCCAGCATTTT	CASSLVGLGSQPQHF	many	TRBJ1-5	15	TRBV28	-
TGTGCCAGCAGCGTAGGGACTAGCGGTCTGTACGAGCAGTACTTC	CASSVGTSGLYEQYF	many	TRBJ2-7	15	TRBV9	TRBD2
TGTGCCAGCACATCGGGCGGGCCTTCCTACAATGAGCAGTTCTTC	CASTSGGPSYNEQFF	-	TRBJ2-1	15	TRBV7-2	-
TGCAGTGCTAGACCCGCGGGAGTTCCCGGGGAGCTGTTTTTT	CSARPAGVPGELFF	few	TRBJ2-2	14	TRBV20-1	TRBD2
TGTGCCAGCAGCTGGCCGGGACTCCAAGAGACCCAGTACTTC	CASSWPGLQETQYF	many	TRBJ2-5	14	TRBV5-6	-
TGTGCCAGCAGTGGGACTAGTCGGCACGAGCAGTACTTC	CASSGTSRHEQYF	many	TRBJ2-7	13	TRBV25-1	TRBD2
TGTGCCAGCAGCTTAGCGCTTGGGGGGAACTATGGCTACACCTTC	CASSLALGGNYGYTF	few	TRBJ1-2	15	TRBV7-8	-
TGTGCCAGCAGCCAAAATTTCGGGACAGGGGATTCCGGGGAGCTGTTTTTT	CASSQNFGTGDSGELFF	few	TRBJ2-2	17	TRBV14	TRBD1
TGTGCCAGCAGCAACCAGCGGGAGTATTACGAGCAGTACTTC	CASSNQREYYEQYF	many	TRBJ2-7	14	TRBV21-1	-
TGCAGTGCTAGAGATCCCAGCGGGGGAGGCACAGATACGCAGTATTTT	CSARDPSGGGTDTQYF	many	TRBJ2-3	16	TRBV20-1	TRBD2
TGTGCCACCAGCATCGGGACAGGGGGCTCTGGGGCCAACGTCCTGACTTTC	CATSIGTGGSGANVLTF	-	TRBJ2-6	17	TRBV15	TRBD1
TGCAGTGCTAGATTATCGGCGCCTGAGCAGTTCTTC	CSARLSAPEQFF	many	TRBJ2-1	12	TRBV20-1	-
TGTGCCAGCAGCTGGATGGGGGGAGACTCCTCCTACGAGCAGTACTTC	CASSWMGGDSSYEQYF	many	TRBJ2-7	16	TRBV7-9	-